The 14 T cell receptor beta chains presented below share a single source sample, sequenced in a study of Graves' ophthalmopathy and Graves' hyperthyroidism. RNA transcripts provided the template for amplifying TCR beta CDR3 regions. Second-round multiplex PCR came after a first-round RT-PCR that employed HTBI primers. TCRdb processed the multiplex PCR reads anew with MiXCR; each CDR3 protein has one entry. The table records 200,000 to 250,000 distinct CDR3 sequences, roughly 21% of them present only once. Sequences were obtained from peripheral blood. All receptors derive from a woman between 45 and 65 years old with Graves' ophthalmopathy.

This clonotype was recorded at least ten times. The rearrangement links TRBV7-2 to TRBJ2-7; 7 nucleotides match TRBD1. V lost 5 bases to trimming and J lost 7 bases; unmatched junction nucleotides: 17. CDR3 size: 16 residues. CDR1 and CDR2 (germline): SGHTA, FQGNSA. As DNA, the CDR3 is TGTGCCAGCAGCGAACCACAGGGGCAGCGGAGTAGGGAGCAGTACTTC. Its translation: CASSEPQGQRSREQYF. The variable domain in full, completed from reference TRBV7-2 and TRBJ2-7, reads GAGVSQSPSNKVTEKGKDVELRCDPISGHTALYWYRQSLGQGLEFLIYFQGNSAPDKSGLPSDRFSAERTGGSVSTLTIQRTQQEDSAVYLCASSEPQGQRSREQYFGPGTRLTVT.

The table lists this clonotype with many counts. V is TRBV4-1 and J is TRBJ2-2, with 9 bases lining up with TRBD2. The CDR3 consists of 17 residues. Losses at the gene ends were 0 bases for V and 3 bases for J; bases not matched to a gene: 5. CDR1 is MGHRA, CDR2 YSYEKL, per germline. CDR3 in amino acids: CASSQEGSGRDTGELFF. The CDR3 DNA reads TGCGCCAGCAGCCAAGAGGGTAGCGGGAGAGACACCGGGGAGCTGTTTTTT.

About this clonotype: Possible read error: a much larger clone is one base away. The CDR3 does not end in the conserved phenylalanine or tryptophan, so this is likely a read error. V is TRBV28 and J is TRBJ2-7; D is possibly TRBD2 (6 bases). CDR3 length: 13 amino acids. CDR1 MDHEN and CDR2 SYDVKM come from the germline V gene. V lost 3 bases to trimming and J lost 9 bases, with 15 bases between them. CDR3 DNA: TGTGCCAGCAGTTTTTCGGGGGTTAGTTGGCAGTACTCC. Amino acid sequence: CASSFSGVSWQYS.

This clonotype has a count of ten or more. The chain is built from TRBV29-1 and TRBJ2-6; 9 bases map to TRBD1. Trimming cost V 3 bases and J 1 base; bases outside gene matches: 10. The CDR3 consists of 18 residues. CDR1 is SQVTM, CDR2 ANQGSEA, per germline. DNA of the CDR3: TGCAGCGTTGACACCTCCGGGACAGGGATGTCTGGGGCCAACGTCCTGACTTTC. It encodes CSVDTSGTGMSGANVLTF.

This clonotype has ten or more counts. The rearrangement uses TRBV2 and TRBJ2-7; D may be TRBD2 (5 bases). The germline V gene encodes CDR1 SNHLY and CDR2 FYNNEI. The V gene lost 6 bases and the J gene lost 4 bases, with 13 bases spanning the gap. The CDR3 is 13 residues long. As DNA, the CDR3 is TGTGCCAGCAGAAGGCCTAGCCCATACGAGCAGTACTTC. Translated: CASRRPSPYEQYF.

Note on this clonotype: This may be a read error: a much more frequent sequence differs by one nucleotide. The rearrangement links TRBV11-2 to TRBJ2-5, with D perhaps being TRBD1 or TRBD2 (5 bases each). CDR1 is SGHAT and CDR2 is FQNNGV in the germline V gene. The CDR3 is 9 amino acids. CDR3 loop: CASGGTQYF. The CDR3 nucleotides read TGTGCTAGTGGGGGGACCCAGTACTTC.

The sample holds many counts of this clonotype. The junction does not match germline at one end; this may be a read error. The genes are TRBV19 and TRBJ1-1; possible D gene TRBD1, 5 bases. The germline V gene encodes CDR1 LNHDA and CDR2 SQIVND (reference sequence). This CDR3 contains 14 residues. The chain's CDR3 is CASSIPQGSTEAFF. CDR3 coding DNA: TGCGCCAGTAGTATACCCCAGGGAAGCACTGAAGCTTTCTTT.

The chain joins TRBV11-1 to TRBJ2-2; perhaps TRBD1 as D (6 bases). This CDR3 region has 17 residues. V lost 5 bases to trimming and J lost 1 base, with 17 bases between them. Germline CDR1 and CDR2: SGHAT and FQDESV (reference sequence). CDR3 loop: CASSLPLGALNTGELFF. CDR3 bases: TGTGCCAGCAGCCTACCCTTGGGGGCGCTGAACACCGGGGAGCTGTTTTTT.

With regard to this clonotype: Sequence at one end of the junction differs from germline and may be a read error. The chain joins TRBV7-9 to TRBJ1-1; unclear D gene. CDR1 and CDR2 from the germline V gene are SEHNR and FQNEAQ (reference sequence). This CDR3 spans 8 amino acids. As DNA, the CDR3 is TGTGCCAGCAGCTTAGACAGTTTT. Its translation is CASSLDSF.

This clonotype was observed at least ten times. The chain employs TRBV6-5 and TRBJ1-2, with a possible D match to TRBD1 (6 bases). This CDR3 is built from 15 residues. Germline CDR1 MNHEY, CDR2 SVGAGI. Trimming removed 6 bases from V and 8 bases from J, with 22 bases in between. The CDR3 region is CASSILSGVKGGYTF. The CDR3 DNA is TGTGCCAGCAGCATACTCTCAGGGGTGAAGGGCGGCTACACCTTC.

The sample holds a few counts of this clonotype. A junction boundary mismatches the germline segment, possibly from a read error. V gene TRBV5-1 combines with J gene TRBJ2-2; 7 nucleotides agree with TRBD1. This CDR3 region has 15 residues. Germline V gene lookup returns CDR1 SGHRS and CDR2 YFSETQ. The CDR3: CASSFLTGNPGELFF. The CDR3 bases are TGCGCCAGCAGCTTCCTGACAGGGAACCCCGGGGAGCTGTTTTTT.

This clonotype has ten or more counts. At one of its ends the junction is not consistent with the germline gene, which may arise from a read error. The chain recombines TRBV20-1 with TRBJ2-5, with 11 bases matching TRBD2. Germline values: CDR1 DFQATT, CDR2 SNEGSKA (reference sequence). The CDR3 consists of 16 residues. CDR3 nucleotide sequence: TGCAGTACTAGTCGTACTAGCGGGAGTCGACGGGAGACCCAGTACTTC. This translates into CSTSRTSGSRRETQYF.

This rearrangement joins TRBV6-1 to TRBJ2-5; TRBD1 aligns across 11 bases. The CDR3 spans 15 residues. Germline CDR1 and CDR2: MNHNS and SASEGT. Unmatched junction bases numbered 5, after V lost 6 bases and J lost 2 bases. The CDR3 nucleotides read TGTGCCAGCAGCTTCCGGGACAGGGGGCAAGAGACCCAGTACTTC. Protein product: CASSFRDRGQETQYF.

The chain uses TRBV29-1 and TRBJ1-2, with D possibly being TRBD1 (6 bases). The ends were cut back, 7 bases at V and 7 bases at J, with 16 bases in the middle. The CDR3 has 12 residues. In germline, CDR1 is SQVTM, CDR2 ANQGSEA. In nucleotides, the CDR3 is TGCAGCGGTGGGGGCGGGGGATTTGGCTACACCTTC. It encodes CSGGGGGFGYTF.